The next 24 T cell receptor beta chains were all read from a single sample in a study of PD-1 blockade in classical Hodgkin lymphoma. Each and every patient relapsed after autologous stem cell transplantation, and patients got differing brentuximab vedotin exposure. Clones were sequenced by immunoSEQ multiplex PCR, and TCRdb holds only the in-frame ones, with some missing. The repertoire holds about 94,000 clones, with 89% as singletons. Sequencing was performed on peripheral blood mononuclear cells (PBMCs), taken before the second cycle of nivolumab. Receptors were obtained from a human donor with classical Hodgkin lymphoma.

V usage is TRBV19 and J usage is TRBJ2-7; 10 positions agree with TRBD1. From germline, CDR1 is LNHDA and CDR2 SQIVND (reference sequence). This CDR3 spans 13 amino acids. The V segment lost 9 bases and the J segment 5 bases; nucleotides outside the gene matches: 7. The CDR3 loop reads CASKPGQGNEQYF. CDR3 nucleotide sequence: TGTGCCAGCAAACCGGGACAGGGGAACGAGCAGTACTTC.

The chain has TRBV28 and TRBJ2-1; no firm D call. The CDR3 spans 12 residues. V was clipped by 3 bases and J by 10 bases, with 10 bases between them. Germline CDR1 MDHEN, CDR2 SYDVKM. The CDR3: CASSFSLEEQFF. In nucleotides, the CDR3 is TGTGCCAGCAGTTTCTCGCTGGAGGAGCAGTTCTTC.

The V gene is TRBV10-3, the J gene TRBJ2-5; TRBD1 aligns across 7 bases. V lost 2 bases and J lost 5; bases outside the gene matches: 11. The germline V gene has CDR1 ENHRY and CDR2 SYGVKD. CDR3 length: 16 amino acids. The CDR3 is CAISERGQGLEETQYF. For the CDR3, the DNA is TGTGCCATCAGTGAGAGGGGGCAGGGGTTGGAGGAGACCCAGTACTTC.

The chain is built from TRBV9 and TRBJ2-3; the D is unclear. Trimming removed 0 bases at V and 1 base at J, with 6 bases between. The CDR3 extends over 14 amino acids. Germline V gene sequence: CDR1 SGDLS, CDR2 YYNGEE. CDR3: CASSVATGTDTQYF. The CDR3 nucleotides read TGTGCCAGCAGCGTAGCTACGGGCACAGATACGCAGTATTTT.

This rearrangement joins TRBV5-1 to TRBJ2-7, with a possible D match to TRBD1 (6 bases). The CDR3 has 12 amino acids. From germline, CDR1 is SGHRS and CDR2 YFSETQ. Deletions cut 0 bases from V and 5 bases from J, with 6 bases between. The CDR3: CASSLEGDEQYF. In nucleotides, the CDR3 is TGCGCCAGCAGCTTGGAGGGGGACGAGCAGTACTTC.

The genes are TRBV5-8 and TRBJ2-3, with D uncertain. The CDR3 has 15 amino acids. The ends were cut back, 0 bases at V and 4 bases at J, with 12 bases in the middle. Germline values: CDR1 SGHTS, CDR2 YDEGEE. CDR3 protein: CASSLGRTVSDTQYF. In DNA form, the CDR3 reads TGTGCCAGCAGCTTGGGAAGGACCGTATCAGATACGCAGTATTTT.

The chain employs TRBV28 and TRBJ2-7, with 7 bases matching TRBD1. The J segment lost 0 bases and the V segment lost 5 bases, leaving 7 bases of the junction unmatched. This CDR3 comprises 15 residues. Per germline, CDR1 MDHEN and CDR2 SYDVKM. DNA for the CDR3: TGTGCCAGCAGTAGACAGGGAAAAATCTCCTACGAGCAGTACTTC. Residues: CASSRQGKISYEQYF.

The chain links TRBV18 to TRBJ2-7, with 9 bases fitting TRBD2. From germline, CDR1 is KGHSH and CDR2 LQKENI. V shed 8 bases and J 3 bases; nucleotides not matched to a gene: 8. The CDR3 totals 14 residues. The CDR3 region has the DNA TGTGCCAGCGTAGCGGGAGCGGGTTTCTACGAGCAGTACTTC. This codes for CASVAGAGFYEQYF.

The chain uses TRBV28 and TRBJ1-2; the match to TRBD1 covers 10 bases. CDR3 length equals 15 residues. The germline CDR1 and CDR2 sequences are MDHEN and SYDVKM. J lost 6 bases, V lost 5 bases, and 9 bases had no gene match. DNA for the CDR3: TGTGCCAGCAGTCCCTGGGACAGGGGTGGGGATGGCTACACCTTC. Its translation: CASSPWDRGGDGYTF.

The genes are TRBV28 and TRBJ2-7, with D possibly TRBD1 on 6 matching bases. Germline lookup yields CDR1 MDHEN and CDR2 SYDVKM. The CDR3 has 16 residues. V shed 1 base and J shed 3 bases, with 16 bases lying between them. The CDR3 loop reads CASSLSPYGTLYEQYF. In DNA, the CDR3 is TGTGCCAGCAGTTTATCCCCCTACGGGACACTCTACGAGCAGTACTTC.

The chain is built from TRBV18 and TRBJ2-1, with TRBD2 matching 11 bases. Germline lookup yields CDR1 KGHSH and CDR2 LQKENI. V lost 3 bases, J lost 7 bases, and 5 bases stayed unmatched. This CDR3 has 15 amino acids. The CDR3 loop is CASSPTTSGVNEQFF. Written as DNA, the CDR3 is TGTGCCAGCTCACCTACGACTAGCGGGGTAAATGAGCAGTTCTTC.

The V call is TRBV6-4, the J call TRBJ1-2, with D uncertain. Germline V gene sequence: CDR1 MRHNA, CDR2 SNTAGT. This CDR3 contains 14 residues. Trimming left V 2 bases short and J 4 bases short, with 11 bases between. CDR3: CASSDKGLVYGYTF. DNA of the CDR3: TGTGCCAGCAGTGACAAGGGATTAGTCTATGGCTACACCTTC.

The rearrangement uses TRBV7-9 and TRBJ1-3; D gene ambiguous. Trimming removed 3 bases from V and 0 bases from J, with 6 bases in between. Germline V gene sequence: CDR1 SEHNR, CDR2 FQNEAQ (reference sequence). The CDR3 has 14 amino acids. Here the CDR3 DNA reads TGTGCCAGCAGCTTGTACTCCTCTGGAAACACCATATATTTT. Translated: CASSLYSSGNTIYF.

The V and J genes are TRBV28 and TRBJ2-7; 10 nucleotides match TRBD2. This CDR3 spans 15 amino acids. The germline V gene encodes CDR1 MDHEN and CDR2 SYDVKM. With 6 bases clipped from V and 2 bases from J, the junction kept 7 bases outside the gene matches. The CDR3 loop reads CASSPGLAETYEQYF. CDR3 DNA: TGTGCCAGCAGCCCTGGACTAGCGGAGACCTACGAGCAGTACTTC.

This chain links TRBV7-9 with TRBJ2-7; D possibly corresponds to TRBD2 (6 bases). The CDR3 contains 16 residues. V lost 1 base and J 1 base, leaving 14 bases between the germline ends. Germline V CDR1 and CDR2: SEHNR, FQNEAQ (reference sequence). CDR3 sequence (DNA): TGTGCCAGCAGCTTAGGCGGCCCGGCGGGGTCCTACGAGCAGTACTTC. Encoded protein: CASSLGGPAGSYEQYF.

The chain combines TRBV5-4 with TRBJ2-3; 12 positions agree with TRBD2. The CDR3 is made up of 16 amino acids. CDR1 is SGHNT, CDR2 YYREEE, per germline (reference sequence). J gave up 2 bases and V 4 bases, and 5 bases lay outside the gene matches. CDR3 sequence: CASSLLAGGLTDTQYF. DNA of the CDR3: TGTGCCAGCAGCCTACTAGCGGGGGGCCTCACAGATACGCAGTATTTT.

The rearrangement links TRBV5-4 to TRBJ2-3; D remains ambiguous. The CDR3 runs to 13 residues. Between the trimmed V and J ends, which lost 5 bases and 3 bases, there was a span of 10 bases. Germline lookup yields CDR1 SGHNT and CDR2 YYREEE (reference sequence). CDR3 sequence (DNA): TGTGCCAGCAGTCGTCTAGAAACAGATACGCAGTATTTT. Translation: CASSRLETDTQYF.

J is TRBJ1-4 and V is TRBV21-1. TRBV21-1 has pseudogene status. This CDR3 is built from 16 residues. The CDR3 here is CASSRDWPEFNEKLFF. CDR3 coding DNA: TGTGCCAGCAGCCGGGACTGGCCCGAATTTAATGAAAAACTGTTTTTT.

This CDR3 is CASKASGSRTDTQYF. CDR3 in DNA: TGTGCCAGCAAGGCTAGCGGGAGCCGAACAGATACGCAGTATTTT. This chain links TRBV28 with TRBJ2-3; 10 bases align to TRBD2. Losses at the gene ends were 7 bases for V and 3 bases for J; bases not matched to a gene: 7. Germline V gene sequence: CDR1 MDHEN, CDR2 SYDVKM. The CDR3 spans 15 residues.

The V call is TRBV19, the J call TRBJ2-1; D is undetermined. Trimming stripped 5 bases from V and 6 bases from J, with 8 bases between. From germline, CDR1 is LNHDA and CDR2 SQIVND (reference sequence). This CDR3 spans 12 amino acids. The CDR3 is CASSVGINEQFF. The CDR3 nucleotides read TGTGCCAGTAGTGTAGGGATCAATGAGCAGTTCTTC.

This chain connects TRBV9 to TRBJ1-6; 11 bases agree with TRBD1. In germline, CDR1 is SGDLS, CDR2 YYNGEE. CDR3 size: 16 residues. The J segment lost 7 bases and the V segment lost 3 bases, leaving 6 bases of the junction unmatched. CDR3 region: CASSDPGTGGNSPLHF. Here the CDR3 DNA reads TGTGCCAGCAGCGATCCCGGGACAGGGGGGAATTCACCCCTCCACTTT.

The CDR3 sequence: CASKRQPSGYTF. The CDR3 DNA reads TGTGCCAGCAAAAGACAGCCGAGCGGCTACACCTTC. This chain uses TRBV28 with TRBJ1-2; weak D call: TRBD1 (5 bases). CDR3 length: 12 amino acids. Looked up from germline, CDR1 is MDHEN and CDR2 is SYDVKM. V lost 7 bases and J lost 8, with 14 bases in between.

The chain combines TRBV5-1 with TRBJ2-5, with D possibly matching TRBD2 (6 bases). V gave up 1 base and J gave up 0 bases, with 13 bases separating them. The CDR3 has 16 amino acids. Germline-derived CDR1 and CDR2 are SGHRS and YFSETQ. The CDR3 protein is CASSLWVAANQETQYF. CDR3 DNA: TGCGCCAGCAGCTTGTGGGTAGCGGCCAACCAAGAGACCCAGTACTTC. The full variable domain, rest sourced from reference TRBV5-1 and TRBJ2-5, is KAGVTQTPRYLIKTRGQQVTLSCSPISGHRSVSWYQQTPGQGLQFLFEYFSETQRNKGNFPGRFSGRQFSNSRSEMNVSTLELGDSALYLCASSLWVAANQETQYFGPGTRLLVL.

The V call is TRBV2, the J call TRBJ2-2; D is ambiguous. V lost 6 bases and J lost 3, with 11 bases in between. The CDR3 has 14 residues. Germline V gene data show CDR1 as SNHLY and CDR2 as FYNNEI. The CDR3 DNA sequence: TGTGCCAGCAGGAGTGGAAGCGACACCGGGGAGCTGTTTTTT. Translation gives CASRSGSDTGELFF.